This section outlines one T cell receptor beta chain sequence together with its context. Its antigen is unknown. MiXCR, applied by TCRdb to the 5' RACE reads, yields one record per CDR3 protein. This repertoire shows about 100,000 distinct CDR3 sequences, around 5.5% found once; its top ten account for 12%. The data were obtained in a study of identical twins. Regarding the study as a whole: The analysis was cross-sectional rather than longitudinal within donors.

This receptor was identified in a woman aged 50 to 60 in good health. Sequenced sample: memory T cells sorted from blood.

The CDR3, as DNA: TGTGCCAGCAGCCAAAGTCCGCCGGCGAACACCGGGGAGCTGTTTTTT. Amino acid sequence: CASSQSPPANTGELFF. This sequence joins TRBV3-1 and TRBJ2-2; D unresolved. The CDR3 is 16 residues long. Trimming pared 2 bases from V and 0 bases from J, leaving 10 bases between. Per germline, CDR1 LGHDT and CDR2 YNNKEL (reference sequence).